The 8 T cell receptor beta chains below come from one sample, sequenced in a study of shared clonotypes between healthy human individuals. Naive CD8 cells lacked CD45RO and underwent positive selection for CCR7, leaving out terminally differentiated effector memory CD45RA+ cells. Measured with immunoSEQ multiplex PCR; TCRdb has only the in-frame clones, and not every one. Counted here are about 2.1 million clones, just under 95% occurring once; the ten biggest clones make up roughly 1.7%. Material: naive CD8+ T cells from PBMCs. These receptors were collected from a man younger than 30 in good health. Some clones in this sample may be carry-over from other donors' samples.

The V gene is TRBV10-3, the J gene TRBJ1-3, with unresolved D. Germline CDR1 and CDR2: ENHRY and SYGVKD. Trimming left V 6 bases short and J 0 bases short, with 18 bases between. The CDR3 sequence is 17 residues long. The CDR3 region is CAISPATPYPSGNTIYF. In nucleotides, the CDR3 is TGTGCCATCAGCCCCGCTACACCATACCCCTCTGGAAACACCATATATTTT.

V and J are TRBV2 and TRBJ2-3; D is possibly TRBD2 (6 bases). The V gene's germline CDR1 is SNHLY and CDR2 FYNNEI. The CDR3 has 16 amino acids. V lost 6 bases and J 2 bases, leaving 18 bases between the germline ends. The CDR3 loop is CASSGLAPLLTDTQYF. The CDR3 DNA sequence: TGTGCCAGCAGCGGTCTAGCGCCGCTCCTCACAGATACGCAGTATTTT.

The chain recombines TRBV7-9 with TRBJ2-1; the D is unclear. The germline V gene has CDR1 SEHNR and CDR2 FQNEAQ (reference sequence). The V and J ends lost 5 bases and 2 bases respectively, with 16 bases between them. This CDR3 is 16 amino acids long. Written as DNA, the CDR3 is TGTGCCAGCAGCCCCCTTCTAAGGTTGGCCTACAATGAGCAGTTCTTC. Amino acids: CASSPLLRLAYNEQFF.

The chain links TRBV9 to TRBJ1-1, with no clear D. V lost 0 bases to trimming and J lost 4 bases, with 16 bases between them. The germline V gene has CDR1 SGDLS and CDR2 YYNGEE. This CDR3 comprises 16 residues. This CDR3 reads CASSVGFSPAGTEAFF. CDR3 nucleotide sequence: TGTGCCAGCAGCGTAGGGTTTTCCCCAGCCGGCACTGAAGCTTTCTTT.

The V gene is TRBV27, the J gene TRBJ2-7, with D maybe TRBD2 (5 bases). In germline, CDR1 is MNHEY, CDR2 SMNVEV (reference sequence). Trimming took 8 bases from V and 9 from J, leaving 14 bases between them. The CDR3 has 11 amino acids. CDR3 in amino acids: CASGLGSGQYF. In DNA, the CDR3 is TGTGCCAGCGGATTGGGAAGCGGGCAGTACTTC.

The chain has TRBV7-2 and TRBJ2-1, with D maybe TRBD2 (6 bases). V was trimmed by 5 bases and J by 10 bases, leaving 18 bases between them. The CDR3 is 14 residues long. Germline CDR1 SGHTA, CDR2 FQGNSA. CDR3 DNA: TGTGCCAGCAGCCCCATCGGCGGGAATGCAGAGCAGTTCTTC. The encoded protein is CASSPIGGNAEQFF.

The rearrangement uses TRBV4-2 and TRBJ1-2; unclear D gene. The CDR3 spans 16 residues. Germline CDR1 and CDR2: LGHNA and YNFKEQ. The V end was cut by 4 bases, the J end by 5 bases, with 20 bases between. As DNA, the CDR3 is TGTGCCAGCAGCCCTCTAGGGCCGGAGGGTCTATATGGCTACACCTTC. Translation gives CASSPLGPEGLYGYTF.

This rearrangement joins TRBV7-4 to TRBJ2-1, with a weak D call TRBD2 (5 bases). The CDR3 consists of 17 residues. The V gene lost 6 bases and the J gene lost 3 bases, with 21 bases spanning the gap. Germline V gene data show CDR1 as SGHVT and CDR2 as SQSDAQ. CDR3 sequence reads: CASSPPTSGIYYNEQFF. The CDR3 nucleotides read TGTGCCAGCAGTCCTCCCACGAGCGGAATCTACTACAATGAGCAGTTCTTC.